This T cell receptor (beta chain) was captured by sequencing in a study of blood T cell repertoires in COVID-19. Study as a whole: Acute-phase and convalescent COVID-19 samples originated in the United States, Italy and Spain.

The method was immunoSEQ multiplex PCR; TCRdb's version includes in-frame clones alone and lacks a portion of them. The sample lists under 200,000 clones; approximately 84% were seen once. Germline CDR1 reads GTSNPN; CDR2 reads SVGIG (reference sequence). J was trimmed by 4 bases and V by 5 bases; bases with no gene match: 3. The CDR3 covers 13 residues. The sequenced sample consisted of peripheral blood. This clonotype was sampled from a human donor with acute or convalescent COVID-19. The donor label of this sample is uncertain. The chain joins TRBV30 to TRBJ2-7; the match to TRBD1 covers 12 bases. CDR3 amino acids: CAWGTGGAYEQYF. For the CDR3, the DNA is TGTGCCTGGGGGACAGGGGGCGCTTACGAGCAGTACTTC.